These T cell receptor beta chains were read from a single sample in a study of blood T cell repertoires in COVID-19. The protocol was immunoSEQ multiplex PCR, while the TCRdb copy is restricted to in-frame clones and leaves out a portion. The table has under 300,000 clones, 84% seen once. Specimen: PBMCs or T cells enriched from blood (not recorded which). These receptors were collected from a man over 45 who had recovered from COVID-19. Each CDR3 is given without its conserved first and last residue. Each record gives: V gene, clone size, J gene, D gene, CDR3 protein. The D gene is left open where the match is weak. The size field is filled for only some rows; it gives once, few, many or a size class.

>TRBV2|NA|TRBJ1-5|TRBD1
ASSEAGQEMTNQPQH
>TRBV10-3|NA|TRBJ1-2|TRBD1
AISEQGNYGYT
>TRBV9|few|TRBJ2-5|NA
ASSPNIVETETQY
>TRBV7-9|NA|TRBJ2-5|TRBD2
ASSSLAGVGTQY
>TRBV7-9|NA|TRBJ2-1|TRBD2
ASSSSTASGSNEQF
>TRBV6-2/TRBV6-3|NA|TRBJ2-3|TRBD1
ASSRDSSSTDTQY
>TRBV10-3|NA|TRBJ1-1|TRBD1
AISGTYRGPVTEAF
>TRBV9|NA|TRBJ2-1|TRBD2
ASSPTSGYNEQF
>TRBV5-8|NA|TRBJ1-1|NA
ASSSQGNTEAF
>TRBV6-5|NA|TRBJ2-3|TRBD1
ASSPTGGSDTQY
>TRBV15|NA|TRBJ2-7|TRBD1
ATSQKTGAISYEQY
>TRBV5-1|NA|TRBJ2-3|TRBD2
ARRGGSTSGRGADTQY
>TRBV29-1|NA|TRBJ2-1|TRBD1
SAGTGEYNEQF
>TRBV3-1/TRBV3-2|NA|TRBJ2-2|NA
ASSQVSPNTGELF
>TRBV5-1|once|TRBJ2-7|TRBD1
ASSLTRDRGSYEQY
>TRBV9|NA|TRBJ1-1|TRBD1
ASDRGGGEAF
>TRBV19|NA|TRBJ2-5|NA
ASSRSVGETQY
>TRBV5-1|NA|TRBJ1-2|NA
ASSLLGGKDYGYT
>TRBV9|NA|TRBJ2-5|NA
ASSPPPGWSAQQETQY
>TRBV18|once|TRBJ2-7|TRBD1
ASSPRVPGQGSYEQY
>TRBV5-4|NA|TRBJ2-5|NA
ASSLVLGGGGSETQY
>TRBV10-1|NA|TRBJ2-7|TRBD2
ASSVAGADEQY
>TRBV15|NA|TRBJ1-3|NA
ATSQPGSGNTIY
>TRBV6-5|NA|TRBJ2-2|TRBD2
ASTALAGGLGELF
>TRBV19|NA|TRBJ2-7|TRBD1
ASSGQGAVYEQY
>TRBV25-1|NA|TRBJ1-1|NA
ASRAWDNLNTEAF
>TRBV30|NA|TRBJ2-5|NA
AWSAPTAAQEY
>TRBV19|few|TRBJ1-2|NA
ASSIMAGSYGYT
>TRBV4-1|NA|TRBJ2-1|NA
ASSQGPPGGIGPNEQF
>TRBV7-8|NA|TRBJ2-2|NA
ASSLAPAENTGELF
>TRBV5-1|NA|TRBJ2-7|TRBD2
ASSLAGTTSYEQY
>TRBV28|NA|TRBJ1-2|NA
ASIPGGGGDYGYT
>TRBV15|NA|TRBJ1-5|NA
ATSSRGGNQPQH
>TRBV5-1|few|TRBJ2-2|TRBD1
ASSLTGTGVTGELF
>TRBV10-3|NA|TRBJ1-3|TRBD1
AISTRDRGGNTIY
>TRBV28|few|TRBJ2-4|NA
ASSPQGLAKNIQY
>TRBV7-2|NA|TRBJ1-1|NA
ASSSHFEAF
>TRBV25-1|NA|TRBJ2-1|TRBD2
ASSEPRTSGSKNEQF
>TRBV5-1|NA|TRBJ1-2|NA
ASSLYRTEYGYT
>TRBV28|NA|TRBJ1-3|NA
ASSLVGAGGNTIY
>TRBV18|NA|TRBJ2-7|NA
ASSILKVRGGSPAYEQY
>TRBV6-5|NA|TRBJ1-4|NA
ASRPSGSTNEKLF
>TRBV15|NA|TRBJ1-6|NA
ATSRVPGKNSPLH
>TRBV24-1|NA|TRBJ2-2|NA
ATSGPPEFWELF
>TRBV6-1|NA|TRBJ2-3|NA
ASSGLPGYSLDTQY
>TRBV7-2|NA|TRBJ2-7|TRBD1
ASSSAGTASYEQY
>TRBV24-1|NA|TRBJ2-1|NA
ATSDTRDSSNEQF
>TRBV29-1|NA|TRBJ2-5|NA
SVYSLVGETQY
>TRBV12-3/TRBV12-4|NA|TRBJ1-6|TRBD1
ASRPGQNSPLH
>TRBV9|NA|TRBJ2-2|TRBD2
ASSGLAATGELF
>TRBV11-3|NA|TRBJ2-1|TRBD2
ASNRGKGLAGGEQF
>TRBV18|NA|TRBJ1-1|NA
ASSPRLGENTEAF
>TRBV28|few|TRBJ1-4|NA
ASRAGVDYEKLF